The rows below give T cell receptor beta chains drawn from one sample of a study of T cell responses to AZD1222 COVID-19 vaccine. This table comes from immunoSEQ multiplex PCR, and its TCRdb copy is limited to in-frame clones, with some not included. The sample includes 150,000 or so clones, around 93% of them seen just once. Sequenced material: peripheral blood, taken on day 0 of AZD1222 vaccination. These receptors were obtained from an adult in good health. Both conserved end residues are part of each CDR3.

CASSQEARDTQYF | TRBJ2-3 | 13 | TRBV4-2
CASSSTNGQISSYNEQFF | TRBJ2-1 | 18 | TRBV28
CSAFDADGYTF | TRBJ1-2 | 11 | TRBV20-1
CASSLSLEAEAFF | TRBJ1-1 | 13 | TRBV28
CASRGRAGTGELFF | TRBJ2-2 | 14 | TRBV5-4
CASSRDNLYGYTF | TRBJ1-2 | 13 | TRBV5-6
CASSQTTGVFNYGYTF | TRBJ1-2 | 16 | TRBV3-1/TRBV3-2
CASSFPGTYEQYF | TRBJ2-7 | 13 | TRBV5-1
CASSLQGVGNQPQHF | TRBJ1-5 | 15 | TRBV7-9
CASSPAGTMSNTEAFF | TRBJ1-1 | 16 | TRBV7-6